This is a list of T cell receptor beta chains from one sample in a study of T cell responses to AZD1222 COVID-19 vaccine. Assay used: immunoSEQ multiplex PCR; TCRdb lists only in-frame clones, some missing. In the table there are 80,000 to 100,000 clones, approximately 91% of which are singletons. The specimen comprised peripheral blood, sampled on day 0 of AZD1222 vaccination. Receptors were obtained from an adult in good health. Both conserved end residues are part of each CDR3. A D gene is named only where the DNA matches it firmly. A clone size is listed for some rows: how often the clone was seen (once, few, many), or a class if it is expanded.

j_call clone_size cdr3_length d_call v_call cdr3_aa cdr3_nt
TRBJ1-5 - 14 TRBD1 TRBV6-5 CASRLTGGNQPQHF TGTGCCAGCAGACTGACAGGGGGCAATCAGCCCCAGCATTTT
TRBJ2-2 - 18 TRBD2 TRBV14 CASSPPWTSGRNTGELFF TGTGCCAGCAGCCCACCCTGGACTAGCGGGAGGAACACCGGGGAGCTGTTTTTT
TRBJ2-1 - 18 - TRBV19 CASSIVYPAGPSYNEQFF TGTGCCAGTAGTATAGTATATCCCGCAGGCCCGAGCTACAATGAGCAGTTCTTC
TRBJ2-7 - 14 - TRBV11-2 CASSLGPNSYEQYF TGTGCCAGCAGTCTGGGACCAAACTCCTACGAGCAGTACTTC
TRBJ2-1 - 16 - TRBV10-3 CAISGAGTPLNNEQFF TGTGCCATCAGTGGGGCCGGGACTCCTCTTAACAATGAGCAGTTCTTC
TRBJ1-1 - 16 TRBD1 TRBV6-6 CASADRDRGEVREAFF TGTGCCAGCGCCGACAGGGACAGAGGGGAGGTACGGGAAGCTTTCTTT
TRBJ2-5 - 16 TRBD1 TRBV6-5 CASSYSSRGFGETQYF TGTGCCAGCAGTTACTCTAGCAGGGGGTTTGGAGAGACCCAGTACTTC
TRBJ2-1 - 13 - TRBV7-2 CASRDFSEREQFF TGTGCCAGCCGGGACTTCTCTGAGCGGGAGCAGTTCTTC
TRBJ2-1 - 11 TRBD1 TRBV6-5 CASSSQGAEFF TGTGCCAGCAGTTCCCAGGGGGCGGAGTTCTTC
TRBJ2-7 - 15 TRBD2 TRBV19 CASSIGASGTYEQYF TGTGCCAGTAGTATTGGGGCTAGCGGAACCTACGAGCAGTACTTC
TRBJ2-7 - 14 - TRBV5-1 CASSFSGTSYEQYF TGCGCCAGCAGCTTTTCCGGGACAAGCTACGAGCAGTACTTC
TRBJ1-1 - 13 - TRBV5-4 CASSLEPNTEAFF TGTGCCAGCAGCTTGGAACCGAACACTGAAGCTTTCTTT
TRBJ1-5 - 16 TRBD1 TRBV4-1 CASSQGPDRTNQPQHF TGCGCCAGCAGCCAAGGACCGGACAGGACAAATCAGCCCCAGCATTTT
TRBJ2-7 - 15 - TRBV4-1 CASSQEGGGSYEQYF TGCGCCAGCAGCCAAGAGGGTGGGGGTTCCTACGAGCAGTACTTC
TRBJ2-7 - 14 - TRBV9 CASSVDPDHYEQYF TGTGCCAGCAGCGTAGATCCGGACCACTACGAGCAGTACTTC
TRBJ2-2 - 15 TRBD2 TRBV11-1 CASSFDSGRAGELFF TGTGCCAGCAGCTTTGATAGCGGGCGCGCCGGGGAGCTGTTTTTT
TRBJ1-1 - 16 TRBD1 TRBV4-1 CASSQELGQMNTEAFF TGCGCCAGCAGCCAAGAGCTGGGACAGATGAACACTGAAGCTTTCTTT
TRBJ1-3 - 17 TRBD1 TRBV3-1/TRBV3-2 CASSLGQDLSAGNTIYF TGTGCCAGCAGCCTTGGACAGGACCTGTCGGCGGGAAACACCATATATTTT
TRBJ2-4 - 20 TRBD1 TRBV27 CASRPDTGTGGVIAKNIQYF TGTGCCAGCAGACCCGACACCGGGACAGGGGGTGTGATAGCCAAAAACATTCAGTACTTC
TRBJ1-6 few 13 - TRBV6-5 CASRTMGSSPLHF TGTGCCAGCAGGACGATGGGCAGCTCACCCCTCCACTTT
TRBJ1-6 - 13 - TRBV6-5 CASSNRDYSPLHF TGTGCCAGCAGTAACCGGGACTATTCACCCCTCCACTTT
TRBJ1-2 - 15 - TRBV6-5 CASSYSNRVSSGYTF TGTGCCAGCAGTTACTCGAACAGGGTCTCGTCTGGCTACACCTTC
TRBJ2-1 - 15 TRBD2 TRBV10-3 CAISATSGINNEQFF TGTGCCATCAGTGCAACTAGCGGGATCAACAATGAGCAGTTCTTC
TRBJ2-2 - 14 - TRBV27 CASSADGNTGELFF TGTGCCAGCAGTGCAGACGGGAACACCGGGGAGCTGTTTTTT
TRBJ2-1 - 16 - TRBV7-6 CASSLAGAYSYNEQFF TGTGCCAGCAGCTTAGCTGGGGCGTATTCCTACAATGAGCAGTTCTTC
TRBJ2-5 - 14 - TRBV20-1 CSASFGVGQETQYF TGCAGTGCTAGTTTCGGAGTCGGGCAAGAGACCCAGTACTTC
TRBJ1-4 - 16 - TRBV7-2 CASSLNGVRGNEKLFF TGTGCCAGCAGCTTAAATGGGGTTCGTGGGAATGAAAAACTGTTTTTT
TRBJ1-4 medium-sized 15 TRBD1 TRBV5-6 CASSLRDRPYEKLFF TGTGCCAGCAGCTTGCGGGACAGGCCCTATGAAAAACTGTTTTTT
TRBJ1-1 - 14 TRBD1 TRBV18 CASSRDRRGGEAFF TGTGCCAGCTCACGGGACAGGCGGGGTGGTGAAGCTTTCTTT
TRBJ2-2 few 13 - TRBV11-3 CASSSVMGGELFF TGTGCCAGCAGCTCGGTTATGGGCGGGGAGCTGTTTTTT
TRBJ2-1 - 13 - TRBV15 CATAGVAYNEQFF TGTGCCACCGCTGGAGTGGCGTACAATGAGCAGTTCTTC